Each of the 18 T cell receptor beta chains below was sequenced from the same sample in a study of regulatory T cells in long-lasting Graves disease. iRepertoire HTBI primers and Arm-PCR of CDR3 regions built TCR beta libraries. MiXCR, run by TCRdb on the multiplex PCR reads, gives a single entry per CDR3 protein. This table holds around 400,000 distinct CDR3 sequences, around 24% found once. Time point in this sample: persistent/refractory GD, antithyroid drugs over 5 years with positive TRAb. The TCR library used RNA extracted from PBMCs. The input for sequencing was peripheral blood mononuclear cells (PBMCs), taken when the disease was refractory, from a patient treated with antithyroid drugs. These TCRs come from a female donor with Graves disease.

Regarding this clonotype: One end of the junction is discordant with germline, which a read error may explain. The chain links TRBV27 to TRBJ1-5; no clear D. The CDR3 has 13 amino acids. Per germline, CDR1 MNHEY and CDR2 SMNVEV (reference sequence). CDR3 sequence reads: CASSLSTPGPQHF. In nucleotides, the CDR3 is TGTGCCAGCAGCTTATCTACTCCGGGGCCCCAGCATTTT.

This clonotype has more than one count but fewer than ten. The chain employs TRBV18 and TRBJ2-5; no clear D. The CDR3 length is 14 residues. The germline gives CDR1 KGHSH, CDR2 LQKENI. The V and J ends lost 2 bases and 2 bases respectively, with 9 bases between them. This CDR3 is CASSPGPEQETQYF. In DNA, the CDR3 is TGTGCCAGCTCACCAGGGCCGGAACAAGAGACCCAGTACTTC.

This clonotype was detected many times. The V and J genes are TRBV7-3 and TRBJ2-2, with TRBD2 matching 13 bases. This CDR3 is built from 15 residues. The germline gives CDR1 SGHTA, CDR2 FQGTGA. Losses at the gene ends were 5 bases for V and 7 bases for J; bases not matched to a gene: 4. The CDR3 DNA reads TGTGCCAGCAGCCGGACTAGCGGGAGTGGCGGGGAGCTGTTTTTT. This encodes CASSRTSGSGGELFF.

This clonotype showed up just a few times. The chain is built from TRBV5-1 and TRBJ1-6; 7 nucleotides match TRBD1. Per germline, CDR1 SGHRS and CDR2 YFSETQ. This CDR3 is built from 13 residues. V lost 9 bases to trimming and J lost 8 bases; unmatched junction nucleotides: 8. The CDR3 protein is CATTDGTDSPLHF. The CDR3 coding sequence is TGCGCCACCACCGACGGGACAGATTCACCCCTCCACTTT.

This clonotype was observed many times. The chain uses TRBV2 and TRBJ2-5, with 7 bases matching TRBD2. V lost 6 bases, J lost 5 bases, and 6 bases stayed unmatched. The V gene's germline CDR1 is SNHLY and CDR2 FYNNEI. The CDR3 is 13 residues long. CDR3 bases: TGTGCCAGCAGAGGCGGGAGTAGGGAGACCCAGTACTTC. Its translation is CASRGGSRETQYF.

The table lists this clonotype with a few counts. This sequence joins TRBV4-1 and TRBJ1-2; perhaps TRBD1 as D (6 bases). V was pared by 3 bases and J by 6 bases, with 11 bases between. The CDR3 is 13 amino acids. The germline V gene has CDR1 MGHRA and CDR2 YSYEKL. CDR3: CASSQQGRNGYTF. The DNA of the CDR3 is TGCGCCAGCAGCCAGCAGGGGAGGAATGGCTACACCTTC.

In this sample, this clonotype turned up a few times. This chain links TRBV29-1 with TRBJ2-7; TRBD2 is a possible D gene (5 bases). Trimming took off 6 bases at V and 1 base at J, with 10 bases between the two ends. The CDR3 contains 12 residues. Germline CDR1 SQVTM, CDR2 ANQGSEA. CDR3 protein: CSVHGLSYEQYF. The DNA of the CDR3 is TGCAGCGTCCACGGACTTTCCTACGAGCAGTACTTC.

This clonotype was detected ten times or more. This may be a read error: a much more frequent sequence differs by one nucleotide. CDR3 protein: CSARAQSGRLDTQYF. The CDR3 bases are TGCAGTGCTAGAGCTCAAAGCGGGAGATTGGATACGCAGTATTTT. The chain is built from TRBV20-1 and TRBJ2-3; TRBD2 agrees at 8 bases. V gave up 1 base and J gave up 6 bases; unmatched junction bases: 9. The CDR3 is made up of 15 amino acids. In germline, CDR1 is DFQATT, CDR2 SNEGSKA (reference sequence).

The chain recombines TRBV7-3 with TRBJ2-3; TRBD2 matches 10 bases. The CDR3 length is 16 residues. The V and J ends lost 2 bases and 6 bases, in that order; junction bases with no gene match: 8. Germline CDR1 reads SGHTA; CDR2 reads FQGTGA. Here the CDR3 reads CASSLGASGSGDTQYF. The CDR3 nucleotides are TGTGCCAGCAGCTTAGGGGCTAGCGGGAGCGGGGATACGCAGTATTTT.

This clonotype occurred a few times. The rearrangement joins TRBV11-2 to TRBJ2-7, with 8 bases that match TRBD2. Germline V gives CDR1 SGHAT, CDR2 FQNNGV. With V trimmed by 0 bases and J by 6 bases, 7 bases remained unmatched. The CDR3 extends over 15 amino acids. DNA for the CDR3: TGTGCCAGCAGCTTAGAGGTGGCGGGAGGAAGCGAGCAGTACTTC. Protein sequence: CASSLEVAGGSEQYF.

Here the CDR3 reads CASSRAGGTQETQYF. CDR3 bases: TGTGCCAGCAGCAGGGCCGGGGGGACCCAAGAGACCCAGTACTTC. This sequence joins TRBV6-1 and TRBJ2-5; 7 nucleotides agree with TRBD2. CDR1 and CDR2 from the germline V gene are MNHNS and SASEGT. V lost 6 bases, J lost 1 base, and 8 bases stayed unmatched. The CDR3 extends over 15 amino acids.

The table lists this clonotype with many counts. V usage is TRBV7-2 and J usage is TRBJ2-5, with 8 nucleotides matching TRBD1. This CDR3 region has 13 residues. The V gene end was trimmed by 5 bases and the J gene end by 4 bases; junction bases not matched to a gene: 3. Germline V lookup: CDR1 SGHTA, CDR2 FQGNSA. The CDR3 is CASSAGQGETQYF. CDR3 bases: TGTGCCAGCAGCGCTGGACAGGGAGAGACCCAGTACTTC.

To note about this clonotype: This is likely an artifact of a read error, given a far larger clone one base away. This chain connects TRBV7-2 to TRBJ1-1; D is ambiguous. The ends were cut back, 8 bases at V and 0 bases at J, with 10 bases in the middle. Germline V gene sequence: CDR1 SGHTA, CDR2 FQGNSA. The CDR3 covers 13 residues. The CDR3 spells CASGSPMNTEAFF. As DNA, the CDR3 is TGTGCCAGCGGTTCACCAATGAACACTGAAGCTTTCTTT.

This clonotype was seen ten or more times. The J gene is TRBJ2-2, the V gene TRBV30; TRBD2 matches at 9 bases. V was pared by 1 base and J by 7 bases, with 7 bases of the junction left unmatched. Germline CDR1 and CDR2: GTSNPN and SVGIG (reference sequence). This CDR3 has 15 residues. This chain's CDR3 is CAWSAGGRAVGELFF. CDR3 coding DNA: TGTGCCTGGAGTGCTGGCGGGAGGGCCGTCGGGGAGCTGTTTTTT.

The chain recombines TRBV3-1 with TRBJ2-7, with TRBD2 matching 7 bases. CDR3 size: 14 residues. CDR1 and CDR2 (germline): LGHDT, YNNKEL (reference sequence). The V gene end was trimmed by 7 bases and the J gene end by 2 bases; junction bases not matched to a gene: 8. The DNA for the CDR3 is TGTGCCAGCAAACCTACGGGACTACCCTACGAGCAGTACTTC. It specifies CASKPTGLPYEQYF.

This clonotype was observed at least ten times. The CDR3 loop is CASSERITGETQYF. CDR3 in DNA: TGTGCCAGCAGCGAGCGCATTACTGGGGAGACCCAGTACTTC. J is TRBJ2-5 and V is TRBV6-1; no firm D call. The germline gives CDR1 MNHNS, CDR2 SASEGT. The CDR3 has 14 residues. The V and J ends lost 6 bases and 5 bases respectively, with 16 bases between them.

This clonotype has at least ten counts. This chain links TRBV3-1 with TRBJ2-5; no reliable D call. The V gene lost 1 base and the J gene lost 5 bases, with 8 bases spanning the gap. Germline V gene data show CDR1 as LGHDT and CDR2 as YNNKEL (reference sequence). The CDR3 consists of 13 residues. The CDR3 sequence: CASSQVVSETQYF. CDR3 in DNA: TGTGCCAGCAGCCAAGTAGTGTCGGAGACCCAGTACTTC.

The J gene is TRBJ2-7, the V gene TRBV5-1; TRBD1 matches 9 bases. This CDR3 contains 13 residues. The J segment lost 4 bases and the V segment lost 5 bases, leaving 4 bases of the junction unmatched. Germline V gene lookup returns CDR1 SGHRS and CDR2 YFSETQ. This CDR3 reads CASRGDRVYEQYF. In DNA, the CDR3 is TGCGCCAGCAGGGGGGACAGGGTGTACGAGCAGTACTTC.